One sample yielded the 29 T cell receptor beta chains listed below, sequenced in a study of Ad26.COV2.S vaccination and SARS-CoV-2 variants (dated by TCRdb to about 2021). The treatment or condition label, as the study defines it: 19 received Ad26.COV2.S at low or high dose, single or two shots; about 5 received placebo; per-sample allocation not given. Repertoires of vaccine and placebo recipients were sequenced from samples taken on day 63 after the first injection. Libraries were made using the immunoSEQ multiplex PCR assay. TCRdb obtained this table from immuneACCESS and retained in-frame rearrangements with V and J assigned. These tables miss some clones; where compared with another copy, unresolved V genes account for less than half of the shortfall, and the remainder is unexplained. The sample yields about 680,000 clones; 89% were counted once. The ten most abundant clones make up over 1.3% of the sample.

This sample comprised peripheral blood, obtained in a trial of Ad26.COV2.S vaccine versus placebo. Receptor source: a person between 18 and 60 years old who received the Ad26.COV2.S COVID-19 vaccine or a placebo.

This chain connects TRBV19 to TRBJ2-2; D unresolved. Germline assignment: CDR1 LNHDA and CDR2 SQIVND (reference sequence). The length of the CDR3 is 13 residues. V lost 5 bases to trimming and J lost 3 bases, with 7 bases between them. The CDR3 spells CASSSQYTGELFF. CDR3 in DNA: TGTGCCAGTAGTTCCCAGTACACCGGGGAGCTGTTTTTT.

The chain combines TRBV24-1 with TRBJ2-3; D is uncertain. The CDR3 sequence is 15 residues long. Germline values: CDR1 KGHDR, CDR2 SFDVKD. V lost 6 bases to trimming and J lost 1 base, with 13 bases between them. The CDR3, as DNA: TGTGCCACCAGTTTGACGGCCGTCGGCACAGATACGCAGTATTTT. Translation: CATSLTAVGTDTQYF.

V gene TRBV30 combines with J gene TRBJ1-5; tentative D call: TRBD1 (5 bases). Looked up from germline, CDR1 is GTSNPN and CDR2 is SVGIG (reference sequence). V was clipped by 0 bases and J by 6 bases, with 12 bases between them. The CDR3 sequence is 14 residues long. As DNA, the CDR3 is TGTGCCTGGAGTGTATTCAGGGTCGGTCAGCCCCAGCATTTT. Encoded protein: CAWSVFRVGQPQHF. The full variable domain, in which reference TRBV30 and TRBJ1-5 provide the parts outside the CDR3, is SQTIHQWPATLVQPVGSPLSLECTVEGTSNPNLYWYRQAAGRGLQLLFYSVGIGQISSEVPQNLSASRPQDRQFILSSKKLLLSDSGFYLCAWSVFRVGQPQHFGDGTRLSIL.

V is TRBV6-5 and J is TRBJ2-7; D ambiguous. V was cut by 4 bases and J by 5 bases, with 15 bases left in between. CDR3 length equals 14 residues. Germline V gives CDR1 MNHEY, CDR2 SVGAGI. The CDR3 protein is CASSSGRPRNEQYF. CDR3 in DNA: TGTGCCAGCAGTTCCGGAAGACCGAGAAACGAGCAGTACTTC.

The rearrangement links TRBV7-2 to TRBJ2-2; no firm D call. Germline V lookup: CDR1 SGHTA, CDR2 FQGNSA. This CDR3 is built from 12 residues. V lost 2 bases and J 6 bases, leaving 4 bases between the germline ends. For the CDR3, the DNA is TGTGCCAGCAGCTTAAACGCCGGGGAGCTGTTTTTT. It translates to CASSLNAGELFF.

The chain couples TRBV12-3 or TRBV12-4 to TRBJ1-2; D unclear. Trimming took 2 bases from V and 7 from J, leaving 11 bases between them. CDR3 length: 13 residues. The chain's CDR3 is CASSLHVGGGYTF. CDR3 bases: TGTGCCAGCAGTTTACATGTGGGTGGTGGCTACACCTTC.

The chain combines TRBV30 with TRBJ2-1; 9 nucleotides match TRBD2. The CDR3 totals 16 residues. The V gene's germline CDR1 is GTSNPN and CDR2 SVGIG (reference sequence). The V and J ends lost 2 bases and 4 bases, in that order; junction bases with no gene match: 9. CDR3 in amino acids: CAWSQGLAGTYNEQFF. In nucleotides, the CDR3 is TGTGCCTGGAGTCAGGGACTAGCAGGAACTTACAATGAGCAGTTCTTC.

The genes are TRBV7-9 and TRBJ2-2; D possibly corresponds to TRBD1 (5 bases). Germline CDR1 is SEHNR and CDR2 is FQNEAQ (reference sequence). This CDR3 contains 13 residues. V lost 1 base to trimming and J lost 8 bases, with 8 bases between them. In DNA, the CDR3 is TGTGCCAGCAGCTTAGATCAGGGAGGGGAGCTGTTTTTT. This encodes CASSLDQGGELFF. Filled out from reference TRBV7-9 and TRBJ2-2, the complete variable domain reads DTGVSQNPRHKITKRGQNVTFRCDPISEHNRLYWYRQTLGQGPEFLTYFQNEAQLEKSRLLSDRFSAERPKGSFSTLEIQRTEQGDSAMYLCASSLDQGGELFFGEGSRLTVL.

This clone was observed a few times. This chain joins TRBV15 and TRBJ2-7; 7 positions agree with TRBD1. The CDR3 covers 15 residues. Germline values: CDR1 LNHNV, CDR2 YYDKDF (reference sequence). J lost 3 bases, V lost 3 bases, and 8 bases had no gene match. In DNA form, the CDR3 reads TGTGCCACCAGCAGCGACCAGGGGGATGGCTACGAGCAGTACTTC. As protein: CATSSDQGDGYEQYF.

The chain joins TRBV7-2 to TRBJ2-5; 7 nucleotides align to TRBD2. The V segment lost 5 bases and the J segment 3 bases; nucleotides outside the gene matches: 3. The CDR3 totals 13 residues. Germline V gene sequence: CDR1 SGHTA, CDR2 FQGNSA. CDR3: CASSTGTKETQYF. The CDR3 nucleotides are TGTGCCAGCAGCACCGGGACTAAAGAGACCCAGTACTTC.

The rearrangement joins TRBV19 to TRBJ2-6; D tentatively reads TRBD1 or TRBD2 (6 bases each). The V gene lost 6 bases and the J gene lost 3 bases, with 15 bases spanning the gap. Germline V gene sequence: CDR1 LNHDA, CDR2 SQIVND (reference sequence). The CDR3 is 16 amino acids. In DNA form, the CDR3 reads TGTGCCAGTAGCCTCACCGGGGGCGTTGGGGCCAACGTCCTGACTTTC. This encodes CASSLTGGVGANVLTF.

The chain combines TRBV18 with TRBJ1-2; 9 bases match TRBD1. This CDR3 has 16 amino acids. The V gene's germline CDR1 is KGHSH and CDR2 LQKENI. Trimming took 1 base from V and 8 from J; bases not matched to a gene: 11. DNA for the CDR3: TGTGCCAGCTCACCACAGGAGACAGGGGGTAGAAGGGGCTACACCTTC. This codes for CASSPQETGGRRGYTF.

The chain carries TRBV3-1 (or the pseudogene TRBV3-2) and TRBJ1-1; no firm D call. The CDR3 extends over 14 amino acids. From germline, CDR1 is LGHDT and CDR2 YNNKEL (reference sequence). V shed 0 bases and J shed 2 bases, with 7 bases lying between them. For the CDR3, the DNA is TGTGCCAGCAGCCAAGAAATTGGCAACACTGAAGCTTTCTTT. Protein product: CASSQEIGNTEAFF.

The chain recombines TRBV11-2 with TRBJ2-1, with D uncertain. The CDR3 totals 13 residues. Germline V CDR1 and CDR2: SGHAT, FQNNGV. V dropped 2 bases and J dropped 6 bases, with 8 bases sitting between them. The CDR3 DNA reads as TGTGCCAGCAGCTTAATTGTCGGCAATGAGCAGTTCTTC. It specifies CASSLIVGNEQFF.

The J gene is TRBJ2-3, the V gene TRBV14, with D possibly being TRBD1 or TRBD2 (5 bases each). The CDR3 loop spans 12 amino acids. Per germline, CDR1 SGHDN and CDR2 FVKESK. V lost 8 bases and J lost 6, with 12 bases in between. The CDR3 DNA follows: TGTGCCAGCCGGGGCAGTAGGGATACGCAGTATTTT. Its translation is CASRGSRDTQYF.

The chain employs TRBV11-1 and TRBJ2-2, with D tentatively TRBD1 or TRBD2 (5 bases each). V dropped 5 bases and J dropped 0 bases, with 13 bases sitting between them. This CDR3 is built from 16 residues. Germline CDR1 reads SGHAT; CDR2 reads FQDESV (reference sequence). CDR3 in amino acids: CASSLGTDANTGELFF. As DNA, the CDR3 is TGTGCCAGCAGCCTGGGGACCGACGCGAACACCGGGGAGCTGTTTTTT.

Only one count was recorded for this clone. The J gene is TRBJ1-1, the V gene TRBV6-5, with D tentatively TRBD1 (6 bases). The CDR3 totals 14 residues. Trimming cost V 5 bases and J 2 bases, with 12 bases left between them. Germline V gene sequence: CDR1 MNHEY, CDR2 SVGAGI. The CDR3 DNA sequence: TGTGCCAGCAGTACTACAGGGCCCAACACTGAAGCTTTCTTT. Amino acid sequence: CASSTTGPNTEAFF.

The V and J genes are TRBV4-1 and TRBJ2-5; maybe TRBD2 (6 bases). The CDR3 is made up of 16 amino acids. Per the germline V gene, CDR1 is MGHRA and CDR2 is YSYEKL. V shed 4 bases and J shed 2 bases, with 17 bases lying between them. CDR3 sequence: CASSPVGPGLQETQYF. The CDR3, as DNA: TGCGCCAGCAGCCCGGTGGGACCCGGACTACAAGAGACCCAGTACTTC.

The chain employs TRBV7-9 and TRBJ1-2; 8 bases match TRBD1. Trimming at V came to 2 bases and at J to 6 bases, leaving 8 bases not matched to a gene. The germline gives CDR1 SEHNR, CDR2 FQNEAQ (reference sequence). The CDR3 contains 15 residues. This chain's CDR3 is CASSLPPGQGHGYTF. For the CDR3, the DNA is TGTGCCAGCAGCTTACCACCAGGACAGGGCCATGGCTACACCTTC.

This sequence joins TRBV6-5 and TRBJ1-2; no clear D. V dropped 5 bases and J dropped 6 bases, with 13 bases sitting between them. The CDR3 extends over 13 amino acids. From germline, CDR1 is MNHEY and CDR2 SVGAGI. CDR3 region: CASSKKTVDGYTF. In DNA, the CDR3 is TGTGCCAGCAGTAAGAAGACCGTTGATGGCTACACCTTC.

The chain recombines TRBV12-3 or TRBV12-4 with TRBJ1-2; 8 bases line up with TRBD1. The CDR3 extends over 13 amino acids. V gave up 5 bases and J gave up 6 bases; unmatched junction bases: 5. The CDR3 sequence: CASSQGARDGYTF. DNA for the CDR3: TGTGCCAGCAGTCAGGGGGCGCGTGATGGCTACACCTTC.

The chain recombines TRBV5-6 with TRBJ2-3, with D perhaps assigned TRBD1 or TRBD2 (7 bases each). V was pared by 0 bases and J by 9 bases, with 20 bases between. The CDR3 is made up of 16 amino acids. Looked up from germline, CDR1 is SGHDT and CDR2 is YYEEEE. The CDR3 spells CASSLDPSGRGGTQYF. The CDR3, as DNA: TGTGCCAGCAGCTTGGATCCTAGCGGCAGGGGGGGCACGCAGTATTTT.

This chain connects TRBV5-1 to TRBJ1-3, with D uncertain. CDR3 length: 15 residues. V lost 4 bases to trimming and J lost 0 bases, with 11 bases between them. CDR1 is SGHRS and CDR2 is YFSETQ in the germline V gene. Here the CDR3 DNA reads TGCGCCAGCAGCACCGACACCTCCTCTGGAAACACCATATATTTT. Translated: CASSTDTSSGNTIYF.

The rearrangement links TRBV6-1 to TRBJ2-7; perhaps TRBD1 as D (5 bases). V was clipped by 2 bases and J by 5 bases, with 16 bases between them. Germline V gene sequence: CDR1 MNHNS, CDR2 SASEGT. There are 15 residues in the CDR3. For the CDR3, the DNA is TGTGCCAGCAGTGAACTTAGGCAGGGAAAAAACGAGCAGTACTTC. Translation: CASSELRQGKNEQYF.

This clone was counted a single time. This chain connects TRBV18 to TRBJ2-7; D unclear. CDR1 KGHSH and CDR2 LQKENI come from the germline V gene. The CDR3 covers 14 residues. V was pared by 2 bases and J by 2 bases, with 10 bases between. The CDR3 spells CASSPEDGAYEQYF. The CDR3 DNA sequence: TGTGCCAGCTCACCAGAGGACGGAGCCTACGAGCAGTACTTC.

The CDR3 DNA sequence: TGCAGTGCTAGTAGGACAGGGATGGACGAGCAGTACTTC. Translating gives CSASRTGMDEQYF. The rearrangement uses TRBV20-1 and TRBJ2-7, with 8 bases fitting TRBD1. The trim removed 3 bases at V and 5 bases at J, leaving 6 bases unmatched. The CDR3 has 13 amino acids. Germline-derived CDR1 and CDR2 are DFQATT and SNEGSKA (reference sequence).

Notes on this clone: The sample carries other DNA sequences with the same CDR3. The CDR3 is CASSVAGAGNTIYF. The CDR3 nucleotides read TGTGCCAGCAGCGTGGCAGGGGCTGGAAACACCATATATTTT. The J gene is TRBJ1-3, the V gene TRBV9, with TRBD1 as a possible D gene (6 bases). The V end was cut by 2 bases, the J end by 2 bases, with 8 bases between. The length of the CDR3 is 14 residues. Germline CDR1 and CDR2: SGDLS and YYNGEE.

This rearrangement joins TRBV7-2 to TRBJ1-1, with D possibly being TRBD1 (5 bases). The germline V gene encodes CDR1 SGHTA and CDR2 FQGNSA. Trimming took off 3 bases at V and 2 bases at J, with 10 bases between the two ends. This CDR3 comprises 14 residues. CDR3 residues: CASSFAQGNTEAFF. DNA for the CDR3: TGTGCCAGCAGCTTCGCGCAGGGAAACACTGAAGCTTTCTTT.

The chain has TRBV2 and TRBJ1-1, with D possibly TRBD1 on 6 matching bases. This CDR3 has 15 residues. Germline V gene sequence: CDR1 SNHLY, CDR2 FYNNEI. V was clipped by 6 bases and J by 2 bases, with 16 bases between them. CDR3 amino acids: CASRSGTSGNTEAFF. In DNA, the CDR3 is TGTGCCAGCAGATCCGGGACATCCGGAAACACTGAAGCTTTCTTT.